This T cell receptor (beta chain) was sequenced for a study of chemoradiotherapy in HPV16-positive cancers. Regarding the study as a whole: HPV-responsive T-cell expansion during chemoradiotherapy was linked to improved recurrence-free survival in HPV16-positive patients. HPV-specific T cells were functionally defined from only a couple of HPV16-positive patients. During treatment, candidate HPV-specific clones and E7-related motifs expanded in tumor.

Over chemoradiotherapy, repertoires were sampled more than once. Concerning this clone: What it binds is not known.

Generated by immunoSEQ multiplex PCR, the TCRdb table keeps only in-frame clones and is missing some. This table has tens of thousands of clones, around 80% appearing once. The sample in question was blood, obtained from a patient who underwent chemoradiotherapy. This receptor was obtained from a human donor with HPV-associated anogenital cancer.

In nucleotides, the CDR3 is TGCGCCAGCAGCTTGGAGGCAACGGGGGAAAAACTGTTTTTT. It is translated as CASSLEATGEKLFF. The gene calls are TRBV5-1 and TRBJ1-4, with unresolved D. CDR3 length equals 14 residues. Germline-derived CDR1 and CDR2 are SGHRS and YFSETQ. Deletions cut 0 bases from V and 8 bases from J, with 11 bases between. Supplemented by reference TRBV5-1 and TRBJ1-4, the full variable domain reads KAGVTQTPRYLIKTRGQQVTLSCSPISGHRSVSWYQQTPGQGLQFLFEYFSETQRNKGNFPGRFSGRQFSNSRSEMNVSTLELGDSALYLCASSLEATGEKLFFGSGTQLSVL.